The 29 T cell receptor beta chains listed next were all sequenced from one sample in a study of blood T cell repertoires in COVID-19. The method was immunoSEQ multiplex PCR; TCRdb's version includes in-frame clones alone and lacks a portion of them. Of around 100,000 clones listed, around 90% are singletons. The source material was peripheral blood. These TCRs come from a man aged 60 to 69 with COVID-19, enrolled during active disease.

V and J are TRBV5-5 and TRBJ1-1, with D possibly being TRBD1 (6 bases). This CDR3 spans 15 amino acids. Looked up from germline, CDR1 is SGHKS and CDR2 is YYEKEE (reference sequence). V lost 4 bases and J 4 bases, leaving 17 bases between the germline ends. CDR3 sequence: CASSPQGPDITEAFF. CDR3 nucleotides: TGTGCCAGCAGCCCTCAGGGGCCGGACATCACTGAAGCTTTCTTT.

The rearrangement links TRBV28 to TRBJ1-5, with a weak D call TRBD1 (6 bases). This CDR3 spans 13 amino acids. Between the trimmed V and J ends, which lost 7 bases and 3 bases, there was a span of 10 bases. The V gene's germline CDR1 is MDHEN and CDR2 SYDVKM. The CDR3 coding sequence is TGTGCCAGCAATCGGGACACCAATCAGCCCCAGCATTTT. Translation: CASNRDTNQPQHF.

The chain recombines TRBV5-1 with TRBJ1-4; 7 nucleotides line up with TRBD1. The V gene end was trimmed by 4 bases and the J gene end by 8 bases; junction bases not matched to a gene: 11. The CDR3 contains 15 residues. Germline V gene data show CDR1 as SGHRS and CDR2 as YFSETQ. DNA of the CDR3: TGCGCCAGCAGCCAGCAAAGGGGGCGCGACGAAAAACTGTTTTTT. Translated: CASSQQRGRDEKLFF.

The chain uses TRBV30 and TRBJ1-4; the D is unclear. The CDR3 runs to 13 residues. V gave up 2 bases and J gave up 6 bases, with 10 bases separating them. The germline CDR1 and CDR2 sequences are GTSNPN and SVGIG (reference sequence). CDR3 residues: CAWSPGSDEKLFF. The DNA for the CDR3 is TGTGCCTGGAGTCCCGGGTCAGATGAAAAACTGTTTTTT.

The chain links TRBV7-3 to TRBJ2-1, with TRBD2 matching over 14 bases. This CDR3 spans 15 amino acids. The germline gives CDR1 SGHTA, CDR2 FQGTGA. The V segment lost 3 bases and the J segment 7 bases; nucleotides outside the gene matches: 2. The DNA for the CDR3 is TGTGCCAGCAGCTTCGGGACTAGCGGGAGTAATGAGCAGTTCTTC. It codes for CASSFGTSGSNEQFF.

The chain carries TRBV2 and TRBJ2-1; D call uncertain. The CDR3 covers 12 residues. Trimming removed 5 bases from V and 7 bases from J, with 9 bases in between. Germline assignment: CDR1 SNHLY and CDR2 FYNNEI. CDR3 bases: TGTGCCAGCAGTATTGGTAGAAATGAGCAGTTCTTC. Encoded protein: CASSIGRNEQFF.

This chain connects TRBV29-1 to TRBJ2-7; 8 nucleotides agree with TRBD2. V was pared by 0 bases and J by 6 bases, with 13 bases of the junction left unmatched. Germline values: CDR1 SQVTM, CDR2 ANQGSEA. This CDR3 is 16 amino acids long. CDR3 sequence reads: CSVEETWGLVGREQYF. In DNA form, the CDR3 reads TGCAGCGTTGAAGAGACCTGGGGACTAGTCGGCCGCGAGCAGTACTTC.

CDR3 nucleotide sequence: TGTGCCACCAGTGGGGACAGGGGCACTGAAGCTTTCTTT. This sequence encodes CATSGDRGTEAFF. The genes are TRBV24-1 and TRBJ1-1; 10 bases match TRBD1. V was pared by 5 bases and J by 4 bases, with 0 bases of the junction left unmatched. CDR1 KGHDR and CDR2 SFDVKD come from the germline V gene. CDR3 length equals 13 residues.

The J gene is TRBJ1-5, the V gene TRBV19, with D unclear. This CDR3 comprises 14 residues. From germline, CDR1 is LNHDA and CDR2 SQIVND (reference sequence). Trimming shortened V by 5 bases and J by 6 bases, and 14 bases separated the two germline ends. Written as DNA, the CDR3 is TGTGCCAGTAGTCTGGGGAGGGTTGGTCAGCCCCAGCATTTT. Translation gives CASSLGRVGQPQHF.

The rearrangement links TRBV5-6 to TRBJ2-7; 7 bases align to TRBD2. Trimming removed 0 bases from V and 2 bases from J; junction bases left unmatched: 5. Per germline, CDR1 SGHDT and CDR2 YYEEEE. The CDR3 sequence is 15 residues long. The CDR3 is CASSLAVREPYEQYF. Here the CDR3 DNA reads TGTGCCAGCAGCTTGGCGGTGCGGGAGCCCTACGAGCAGTACTTC.

In DNA, the CDR3 is TGCGCCAGCAGCCAAGATTTACGCGACTCCTACGAGCAGTACTTC. Translation gives CASSQDLRDSYEQYF. The rearrangement uses TRBV4-1 and TRBJ2-7; D call uncertain. The ends were cut back, 0 bases at V and 0 bases at J, with 9 bases in the middle. Germline V gene sequence: CDR1 MGHRA, CDR2 YSYEKL. The CDR3 extends over 15 amino acids.

This chain joins TRBV7-9 and TRBJ2-7; the match to TRBD1 covers 8 bases. The CDR3 is 13 amino acids. Germline trimming cut 5 bases from V and 5 bases from J; bases unmatched to any gene: 5. Germline values: CDR1 SEHNR, CDR2 FQNEAQ (reference sequence). The CDR3 spells CASSGQGVHEQYF. CDR3 coding DNA: TGTGCCAGCAGCGGACAGGGCGTCCACGAGCAGTACTTC. Filled out from reference TRBV7-9 and TRBJ2-7, the complete variable domain reads DTGVSQNPRHKITKRGQNVTFRCDPISEHNRLYWYRQTLGQGPEFLTYFQNEAQLEKSRLLSDRFSAERPKGSFSTLEIQRTEQGDSAMYLCASSGQGVHEQYFGPGTRLTVT.

This chain joins TRBV6-5 and TRBJ1-5; D might be TRBD1 (5 bases). The V end lost 6 bases, the J end lost 7 bases, and 13 bases lay between the germline ends. Germline-derived CDR1 and CDR2 are MNHEY and SVGAGI. The CDR3 extends over 13 amino acids. The CDR3 loop reads CASRKGEAQPQHF. The CDR3 DNA follows: TGTGCCAGCAGAAAAGGGGAAGCCCAGCCCCAGCATTTT.

The rearrangement joins TRBV6-5 to TRBJ1-1; 7 nucleotides line up with TRBD1. Germline CDR1 reads MNHEY; CDR2 reads SVGAGI. V lost 6 bases to trimming and J lost 4 bases; unmatched junction nucleotides: 11. This CDR3 contains 15 residues. CDR3 sequence: CASRSLTGEATEAFF. The CDR3 coding sequence is TGTGCCAGCAGATCCCTAACAGGGGAGGCCACTGAAGCTTTCTTT.

The V call is TRBV7-9, the J call TRBJ1-1; 10 bases align to TRBD1. Germline assignment: CDR1 SEHNR and CDR2 FQNEAQ (reference sequence). This CDR3 has 17 residues. V was clipped by 5 bases and J by 1 base; unmatched bases: 10. Written as DNA, the CDR3 is TGTGCCAGCAGCCCAAACGACAGGGGGCGTGGGAACACTGAAGCTTTCTTT. Amino acids: CASSPNDRGRGNTEAFF.

The chain recombines TRBV3-1 (or the pseudogene TRBV3-2) with TRBJ1-5, with D uncertain. Germline assignment: CDR1 LGHDT and CDR2 YNNKEL (reference sequence). V was trimmed by 6 bases and J by 11 bases, leaving 20 bases between them. There are 14 residues in the CDR3. The DNA for the CDR3 is TGTGCCAGCAGTCCGAATGCGCAATCCGGGGCCCAGCATTTT. It is translated as CASSPNAQSGAQHF.

V is TRBV6-5 and J is TRBJ2-2; D remains ambiguous. Germline CDR1 reads MNHEY; CDR2 reads SVGAGI. The CDR3 extends over 16 amino acids. V was shortened by 0 bases and J by 1 base, with 9 bases between the two germline ends. The CDR3 DNA follows: TGTGCCAGCAGTTACTCGGCGACTCTGAACACCGGGGAGCTGTTTTTT. Translated: CASSYSATLNTGELFF.

The rearrangement joins TRBV7-3 to TRBJ2-3; D is perhaps TRBD1 (6 bases). The germline V gene encodes CDR1 SGHTA and CDR2 FQGTGA. V was pared by 2 bases and J by 2 bases, with 8 bases between. The length of the CDR3 is 14 residues. CDR3 nucleotide sequence: TGTGCCAGCAGCTTAGGGGGCCCCACAGATACGCAGTATTTT. Protein product: CASSLGGPTDTQYF.

The J gene is TRBJ2-4, the V gene TRBV11-3; D not certain. This CDR3 has 14 residues. Trimming took off 7 bases at V and 0 bases at J, with 10 bases between the two ends. Germline assignment: CDR1 SGHNT and CDR2 YENEEA. CDR3 bases: TGTGCCAGCACCATGACACTAGCCAAAAACATTCAGTACTTC. Residues: CASTMTLAKNIQYF.

The table lists this clone with a count of one. The chain joins TRBV7-3 to TRBJ2-7; TRBD2 agrees at 11 bases. From germline, CDR1 is SGHTA and CDR2 FQGTGA. The CDR3 is 15 amino acids. V shed 5 bases and J 3 bases; nucleotides not matched to a gene: 6. The CDR3 DNA follows: TGTGCCAGCAGCGCTACTAGCGGGAGTGGCTACGAGCAGTACTTC. Protein: CASSATSGSGYEQYF.

The chain employs TRBV19 and TRBJ1-3; a weak D match, TRBD1 (6 bases). The CDR3 has 17 amino acids. The V and J ends lost 4 bases and 4 bases respectively, with 20 bases between them. In germline, CDR1 is LNHDA, CDR2 SQIVND (reference sequence). CDR3 nucleotides: TGTGCCAGTAGTAAGAGGACAGACCCTTACACCGGAAACACCATATATTTT. It translates to CASSKRTDPYTGNTIYF.

A word on this clone: Mismatch with germline at one junction end may stem from a read error. The chain couples TRBV5-4 to TRBJ2-3; 11 bases agree with TRBD2. CDR3 size: 15 residues. Germline V gene sequence: CDR1 SGHNT, CDR2 YYREEE (reference sequence). The CDR3: CSSSKTSGRSDTQYF. The DNA for the CDR3 is TGTTCCAGCAGCAAAACTAGCGGGAGATCAGATACGCAGTATTTT.

The chain uses TRBV10-3 and TRBJ2-3, with 7 bases fitting TRBD1. The V and J ends lost 4 bases and 2 bases, in that order; junction bases with no gene match: 6. The CDR3 length is 15 residues. The germline V gene has CDR1 ENHRY and CDR2 SYGVKD. Written as DNA, the CDR3 is TGTGCCATCAGTGCCATGACAGGGCTCACAGATACGCAGTATTTT. Translated, it gives CAISAMTGLTDTQYF.

The chain employs TRBV4-1 and TRBJ2-1; 14 bases align to TRBD2. The V gene's germline CDR1 is MGHRA and CDR2 YSYEKL. Trimming cost V 3 bases and J 5 bases; bases outside gene matches: 9. CDR3 size: 18 residues. The CDR3 DNA is TGCGCCAGCAGCCACAGTAGCCCGGGACTAGCGGGAGACAATGAGCAGTTCTTC. Translating it yields CASSHSSPGLAGDNEQFF.

This clone appeared a single time. The chain joins TRBV15 to TRBJ2-7, with D perhaps matching TRBD2 (6 bases). Deletions cut 1 base from V and 0 bases from J, with 10 bases between. Germline V CDR1 and CDR2: LNHNV, YYDKDF (reference sequence). The CDR3 has 15 residues. CDR3 sequence: CATSRGRASSYEQYF. Written as DNA, the CDR3 is TGTGCCACCAGCAGAGGGAGGGCTAGCTCCTACGAGCAGTACTTC.

The table lists this clone with a few counts. This chain links TRBV9 with TRBJ2-3; unclear D gene. The CDR3 consists of 14 residues. Trimming left V 0 bases short and J 3 bases short, with 8 bases between. Germline values: CDR1 SGDLS, CDR2 YYNGEE. The CDR3 is CASSVGLETDTQYF. The CDR3 DNA sequence: TGTGCCAGCAGCGTAGGTTTGGAGACAGATACGCAGTATTTT. Supplemented by reference TRBV9 and TRBJ2-3, the full variable domain reads DSGVTQTPKHLITATGQRVTLRCSPRSGDLSVYWYQQSLDQGLQFLIQYYNGEERAKGNILERFSAQQFPDLHSELNLSSLELGDSALYFCASSVGLETDTQYFGPGTRLTVL.

Points on this clone: Other DNA sequences within the sample encode an identical CDR3. The V call is TRBV20-1, the J call TRBJ2-1; D is ambiguous. From germline, CDR1 is DFQATT and CDR2 SNEGSKA (reference sequence). V was shortened by 2 bases and J by 7 bases, with 3 bases between the two germline ends. This CDR3 is 10 amino acids long. The CDR3 sequence is CSARSNEQFF. CDR3 coding DNA: TGCAGTGCTAGATCTAATGAGCAGTTCTTC.

J is TRBJ2-1 and V is TRBV11-3; 7 bases are a match to TRBD2. The trim removed 1 base at V and 8 bases at J, leaving 11 bases unmatched. The germline V gene encodes CDR1 SGHNT and CDR2 YENEEA. The CDR3 is 16 amino acids. CDR3 sequence reads: CASSLVFGGGIHEQFF. Here the CDR3 DNA reads TGTGCCAGCAGCTTAGTTTTTGGGGGGGGTATCCATGAGCAGTTCTTC.

Only one count was recorded for this clone. This chain joins TRBV7-9 and TRBJ2-1, with TRBD1 matching 7 bases. This CDR3 comprises 12 residues. CDR1 SEHNR and CDR2 FQNEAQ come from the germline V gene (reference sequence). V dropped 4 bases and J dropped 9; count of bases not matched to a gene: 3. This CDR3 reads CASSSTGREQFF. CDR3 coding DNA: TGTGCCAGCAGCTCGACAGGGCGTGAGCAGTTCTTC.